This TCR beta chain originates from a study of cytomegalovirus exposure and HLA in healthy donors. General study findings and limits: The availability of immune exposure information extended only to CMV serostatus. A later analysis, which compared TCR beta chains of equal frequency, found the HLA-associated ones more clonally expanded. A later analysis reportedly identified an Asian-associated ancestry cluster as carrying fewer N-insertions than the 666-donor mean.

For this clone: The target antigen is unknown.

Germline values: CDR1 MNHEY, CDR2 SMNVEV (reference sequence). J lost 4 bases, V lost 4 bases, and 7 bases had no gene match. The CDR3 contains 15 residues. PCR used 60 Vbeta primers and 13 Jbeta primers. Here immunoSEQ multiplex PCR was the method, and the copy in TCRdb shows in-frame clones only, minus some. The sample carries 180,000 or so clones, 82% recorded once. The sample comprised PBMCs. This TCR was recovered from a man aged 40-49 years in good health and CMV-seronegative. The chain uses TRBV27 and TRBJ2-1, with TRBD2 matching over 7 bases. CDR3: CASSYGGGKYNEQFF. The CDR3, as DNA: TGTGCCAGCAGTTATGGGGGAGGGAAATACAATGAGCAGTTCTTC.